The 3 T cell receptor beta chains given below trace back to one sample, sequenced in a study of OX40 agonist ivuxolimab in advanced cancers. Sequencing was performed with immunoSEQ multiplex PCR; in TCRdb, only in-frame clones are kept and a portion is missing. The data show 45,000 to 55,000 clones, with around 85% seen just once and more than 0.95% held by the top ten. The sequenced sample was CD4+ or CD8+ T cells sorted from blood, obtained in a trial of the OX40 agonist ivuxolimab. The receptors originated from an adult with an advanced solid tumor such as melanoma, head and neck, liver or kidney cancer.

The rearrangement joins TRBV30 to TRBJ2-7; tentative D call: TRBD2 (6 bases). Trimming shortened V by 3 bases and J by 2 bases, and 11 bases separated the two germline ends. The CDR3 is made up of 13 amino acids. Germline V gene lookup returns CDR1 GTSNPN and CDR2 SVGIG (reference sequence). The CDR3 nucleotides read TGTGCCTGGAGCGCGGACTATACCTACGAGCAGTACTTC. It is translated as CAWSADYTYEQYF.

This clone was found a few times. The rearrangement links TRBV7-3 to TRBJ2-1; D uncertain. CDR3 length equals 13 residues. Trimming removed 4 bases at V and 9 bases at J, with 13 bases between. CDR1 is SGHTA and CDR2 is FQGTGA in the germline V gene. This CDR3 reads CASSSTFLGEQFF. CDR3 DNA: TGTGCCAGCAGCTCGACCTTTCTGGGTGAGCAGTTCTTC.

As DNA, the CDR3 is TGCAGCGTCTGGGAGGGAAGCTACGAGCAGTACTTC. As protein: CSVWEGSYEQYF. V usage is TRBV29-1 and J usage is TRBJ2-7; 7 bases line up with TRBD2. Germline V gene data show CDR1 as SQVTM and CDR2 as ANQGSEA. The CDR3 loop spans 12 amino acids. V lost 6 bases and J lost 3; bases outside the gene matches: 5.